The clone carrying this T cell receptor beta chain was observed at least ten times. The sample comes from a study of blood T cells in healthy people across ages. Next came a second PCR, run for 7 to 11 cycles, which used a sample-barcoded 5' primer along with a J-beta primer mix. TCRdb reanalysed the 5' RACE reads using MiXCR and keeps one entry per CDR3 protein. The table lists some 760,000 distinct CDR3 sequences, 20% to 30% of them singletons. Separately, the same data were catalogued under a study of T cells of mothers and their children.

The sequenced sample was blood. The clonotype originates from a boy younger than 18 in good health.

The CDR3 protein is CATSSPTGQPQHF. The CDR3 nucleotides read TGTGCCACCAGCTCCCCTACGGGACAGCCCCAGCATTTT. The V and J genes are TRBV15 and TRBJ1-5, with D uncertain. This CDR3 has 13 amino acids. Trimming shortened V by 5 bases and J by 7 bases, and 12 bases separated the two germline ends. Germline-derived CDR1 and CDR2 are LNHNV and YYDKDF (reference sequence).